The 18 T cell receptor beta chains listed next were all sequenced from one sample in a study of T cell clonality in common variable immunodeficiency. Findings and limits, study-wide: In common variable immunodeficiency, TCR beta chains reportedly carried fewer deletions and N-nucleotide insertions.

Clones were read by immunoSEQ multiplex PCR, and TCRdb kept only the in-frame ones, dropping some. This sample carries about 42,000 clones, none of them present only once. Which antigens these TCRs recognize remains unknown. The sequenced sample consisted of peripheral blood mononuclear cells. The source is a human donor with common variable immunodeficiency.

A few counts support this clone. The read terminates 3 residues before the CDR3 end, so the remaining end is supplied by the germline J gene. This chain joins TRBV30 and TRBJ2-1, with 11 bases that match TRBD2. The V gene end was trimmed by 7 bases and the J gene end by 5 bases; junction bases not matched to a gene: 10. The CDR3 has 15 residues. Germline values: CDR1 GTSNPN, CDR2 SVGIG (reference sequence). Incomplete CDR3 DNA: TGTGCCTCTAAACTAGGACTAGCGGGCCACAATGAG. Translation gives CASKLGLAGHNE. The full-length CDR3 reads as CASKLGLAGHNEQFF.

Ten or more counts support this clone. Read data end 3 residues before the CDR3 end; the end is taken from the germline J gene. The chain has TRBV30 and TRBJ2-1, with 12 bases identical to TRBD2. Germline V gives CDR1 GTSNPN, CDR2 SVGIG (reference sequence). The CDR3 covers 14 residues. J was trimmed by 7 bases and V by 6 bases; bases with no gene match: 7. CDR3 residues: CACRLAGVFNEQFF. The CDR3 DNA, read in part, is TGTGCCTGTCGACTAGCGGGAGTTTTTAATGAG.

This clone was recorded a few times. The CDR3 end lies 3 residues beyond the end of the read and is filled in from the germline J gene. The V gene is TRBV7-8, the J gene TRBJ2-7; 9 bases are a match to TRBD1. The CDR3 consists of 16 residues. CDR1 is SGHVS, CDR2 FQNEAQ, per germline. After removal of 5 bases from V and 5 bases from J, the junction contained 13 bases not matched to a gene. CDR3 bases read: TGTGCCAGCAGCAAGCTCGGGGACAGGGTACTCGACGAG. Residues: CASSKLGDRVLDE. The full CDR3 reads CASSKLGDRVLDEQYF.

Notes on this clone: The read falls 3 residues short of the CDR3 end, and the missing part is taken from the germline J gene. The chain couples TRBV19 to TRBJ1-3, with D possibly being TRBD1 (6 bases). Trimming cost V 6 bases and J 1 base, with 13 bases left between them. In germline, CDR1 is LNHDA, CDR2 SQIVND (reference sequence). The CDR3 is made up of 15 amino acids. The CDR3 sequence is CASSSGVRSGNTIYF. The part of the CDR3 DNA that was read is TGTGCCAGTAGCTCAGGGGTGCGGTCTGGAAACACC.

This clone was recorded a few times. Read sequence stops 3 residues before the CDR3 end, and the germline J gene provides the missing end. V gene TRBV10-2 combines with J gene TRBJ2-7; 9 bases fit TRBD1. With V trimmed by 6 bases and J by 1 base, 4 bases remained unmatched. The CDR3 extends over 14 amino acids. Germline-derived CDR1 and CDR2 are WSHSY and SAAADI. The CDR3 sequence: CASRMTGGSYEQYF. The DNA read from the CDR3 is TGCGCCAGCAGGATGACAGGGGGGTCCTACGAG.

This clone was counted many times. The CDR3 is cut off 3 residues early in the read; its end comes from the germline J gene. V and J are TRBV20-1 and TRBJ1-6; TRBD1 agrees at 9 bases. V was pared by 3 bases and J by 6 bases, with 3 bases of the junction left unmatched. Germline lookup yields CDR1 DFQATT and CDR2 SNEGSKA (reference sequence). The CDR3 sequence is 14 residues long. The part of the CDR3 DNA that was read is TGCAGTGCTAGCCCGGACAGGGGTAATTCACCC. It codes for CSASPDRGNSP. The full CDR3 protein is CSASPDRGNSPLHF.

About this clone: Read data end 3 residues before the CDR3 end; the end is taken from the germline J gene. V and J are TRBV7-2 and TRBJ2-3, with TRBD2 matching over 11 bases. Unmatched junction bases numbered 3, after V lost 3 bases and J lost 4 bases. Per germline, CDR1 SGHTA and CDR2 FQGNSA. This CDR3 is built from 15 residues. CDR3 sequence reads: CASSFSGGAADTQYF. The sequenced CDR3 bases are TGTGCCAGCAGCTTTAGCGGGGGGGCCGCAGATACG.

The covered CDR3 bases are TGTGCCAGTTCCTCGGGCGGGCCGAGCTCCTACGAG. Encoded protein: CASSSGGPSSYE. From start to end, the CDR3 is CASSSGGPSSYEQYF. The V and J genes are TRBV19 and TRBJ2-7, with D perhaps TRBD2 (5 bases). Read data end 3 residues before the CDR3 end; the end is taken from the germline J gene. V dropped 8 bases and J dropped 0 bases, with 17 bases sitting between them. Germline CDR1 LNHDA, CDR2 SQIVND (reference sequence). The length of the CDR3 is 15 residues.

This chain's CDR3 is CASSQGAAYEQYF. CDR3 DNA, as far as it was read: TGTGCCAGCTCACAGGGGGCCGCCTACGAG. This chain links TRBV18 with TRBJ2-7; 7 bases fit TRBD1. The CDR3 goes on 3 residues after the read ends, and that part is filled in from the germline J gene. The CDR3 has 13 residues. Germline V gives CDR1 KGHSH, CDR2 LQKENI. V shed 4 bases, J shed 2 bases, and the junction held 2 bases outside the gene matches.

A word on this clone: The CDR3 extends 3 residues past the end of the read, so its final part is completed from the germline J gene. V usage is TRBV7-6 and J usage is TRBJ2-5, with a tentative D call TRBD1 (5 bases). V shed 5 bases and J shed 2 bases, with 9 bases lying between them. CDR1 and CDR2 (germline): SGHVS, FNYEAQ. The CDR3 runs 13 residues. The CDR3 sequence: CASSETVQETQYF. CDR3 bases read: TGTGCCAGCAGCGAGACAGTTCAAGAGACC. Full variable domain (missing parts from reference TRBV7-6 and TRBJ2-5): GAGVSQSPRYKVTKRGQDVALRCDPISGHVSLYWYRQALGQGPEFLTYFNYEAQQDKSGLPNDRFSAERPEGSISTLTIQRTEQRDSAMYRCASSETVQETQYFGPGTRLLVL.

In this sample, this clone turned up a few times. The CDR3 is cut off 3 residues early in the read; its end comes from the germline J gene. The chain carries TRBV19 and TRBJ2-3; TRBD2 agrees at 12 bases. Germline V gene lookup returns CDR1 LNHDA and CDR2 SQIVND (reference sequence). This CDR3 has 14 amino acids. V lost 6 bases and J lost 7; bases outside the gene matches: 5. The covered CDR3 bases are TGTGCCAGTAGATTGACTAGCGGGGGCAATACG. It yields the protein CASRLTSGGNT. The whole CDR3 reads CASRLTSGGNTQYF.

The table lists this clone with many counts. The sequenced fragment ends 3 residues before the CDR3 boundary, so the rest is inferred from the germline J gene. This chain joins TRBV7-9 and TRBJ1-2; possible D gene TRBD1, 5 bases. CDR3 length equals 15 residues. V shed 5 bases and J shed 3 bases, with 16 bases lying between them. Germline V gene sequence: CDR1 SEHNR, CDR2 FQNEAQ (reference sequence). This CDR3 is CASSLDAGLHYGYTF. The CDR3 bases that were read are TGTGCCAGCAGCCTAGATGCAGGGTTACACTATGGC.

This clone has a handful of counts. Read data end 3 residues before the CDR3 end; the end is taken from the germline J gene. V gene TRBV11-3 combines with J gene TRBJ1-2; tentative D call: TRBD1 (5 bases). V was cut by 2 bases and J by 2 bases, with 6 bases left in between. This CDR3 has 13 amino acids. Germline loops: CDR1 SGHNT, CDR2 YENEEA. The covered CDR3 bases are TGTGCCAGCAGCTTAAACAGGAACTATGGC. Translation: CASSLNRNYG. In full, the CDR3 is CASSLNRNYGYTF.

This clone was picked up a small number of times. The CDR3 goes on 3 residues after the read ends, and that part is filled in from the germline J gene. This chain joins TRBV30 and TRBJ2-2; possibly TRBD2 for D (5 bases). CDR3 size: 16 residues. Germline V gene data show CDR1 as GTSNPN and CDR2 as SVGIG (reference sequence). The V gene lost 1 base and the J gene lost 5 bases, with 17 bases spanning the gap. Incomplete CDR3 DNA: TGTGCCTGGAGTGCGATAGGGCCTGCGGGTACCGGGGAG. It codes for CAWSAIGPAGTGE. From start to end, the CDR3 is CAWSAIGPAGTGELFF.

This clone has only a few counts. The read ends 3 residues early relative to the CDR3; the germline J gene fills the gap. The genes are TRBV2 and TRBJ2-7; TRBD2 agrees at 7 bases. J gave up 1 base and V 1 base, and 7 bases lay outside the gene matches. Germline CDR1 and CDR2: SNHLY and FYNNEI. The CDR3 totals 16 residues. This chain's CDR3 is CASSEERGGASYEQYF. CDR3 DNA (partial): TGTGCCAGCAGTGAAGAGAGGGGAGGGGCATCCTACGAG.

Many counts were recorded for this clone. The read terminates 3 residues ahead of where the CDR3 ends, so the germline J gene completes it. This rearrangement joins TRBV14 to TRBJ2-3; possible D gene TRBD1, 6 bases. CDR1 and CDR2 from the germline V gene are SGHDN and FVKESK. Trimming removed 4 bases from V and 6 bases from J, with 11 bases in between. The CDR3 runs to 13 residues. The part of the CDR3 DNA that was read is TGTGCCAGCAGCCGCCCACAGGGTGATACG. Encoded protein: CASSRPQGDT. From start to end, the CDR3 is CASSRPQGDTQYF.

The part of the CDR3 DNA that was read is TGTGCCTGGAGTCCCCGTTCTGGAAACACC. Amino acids: CAWSPRSGNT. The CDR3 as a whole reads CAWSPRSGNTIYF. The chain combines TRBV30 with TRBJ1-3; D ambiguous. The read halts 3 residues ahead of the CDR3 end, with the missing end drawn from the germline J gene. Germline CDR1 is GTSNPN and CDR2 is SVGIG (reference sequence). V lost 2 bases and J 1 base, leaving 6 bases between the germline ends. There are 13 residues in the CDR3.

There are many counts of this clone. The read is 3 residues too short to cover the CDR3 end, so that end is filled in from the germline J gene. The chain recombines TRBV20-1 with TRBJ2-2, with a weak D call TRBD2 (5 bases). The CDR3 is 15 residues long. Germline CDR1 is DFQATT and CDR2 is SNEGSKA (reference sequence). The ends were cut back, 0 bases at V and 0 bases at J, with 8 bases in the middle. CDR3 sequence reads: CSARDGLTNTGELFF. Partial CDR3 DNA: TGCAGTGCTAGAGATGGACTGACGAACACCGGGGAG.